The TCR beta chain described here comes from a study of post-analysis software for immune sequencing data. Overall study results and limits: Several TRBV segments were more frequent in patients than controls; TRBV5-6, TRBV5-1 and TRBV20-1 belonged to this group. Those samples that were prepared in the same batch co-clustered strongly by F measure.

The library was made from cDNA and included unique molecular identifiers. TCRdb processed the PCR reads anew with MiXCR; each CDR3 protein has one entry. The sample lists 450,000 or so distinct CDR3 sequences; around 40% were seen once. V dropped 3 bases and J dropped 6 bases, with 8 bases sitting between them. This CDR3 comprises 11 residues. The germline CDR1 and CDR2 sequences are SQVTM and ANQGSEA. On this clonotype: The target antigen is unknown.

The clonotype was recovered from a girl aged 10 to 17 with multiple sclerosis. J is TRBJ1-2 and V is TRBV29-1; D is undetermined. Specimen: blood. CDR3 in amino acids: CSVELRDGYTF. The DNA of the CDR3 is TGCAGCGTTGAGTTGAGGGATGGCTACACCTTC.